The present TCR beta chain was sequenced within a study of OX40 agonist ivuxolimab in advanced cancers. About the study: Intravenous ivuxolimab was administered to patients every 2 weeks at 0.01 to 10 mg/kg. Dose-escalation patients were diagnosed with hepatocellular carcinoma, melanoma, renal cell cancer or head and neck cancer. Having had anti-PD-1, anti-PD-L1 or anti-CTLA-4 therapy before was allowed, and approximately 40% had some. There were three patients with partial responses, one having hepatocellular carcinoma and two cutaneous melanoma.

TCRdb's table, derived via immunoSEQ multiplex PCR, lists solely in-frame clones and lacks some. Among 20,000 to 25,000 clones, 65% to 85% were seen once, and the ten largest hold about 21%. V lost 4 bases and J lost 0; bases outside the gene matches: 9. CDR3 length: 16 residues. The germline V gene has CDR1 SQVTM and CDR2 ANQGSEA. This chain joins TRBV29-1 and TRBJ1-1; 9 bases agree with TRBD1. This receptor was taken from an adult with an advanced solid tumor such as melanoma, head and neck, liver or kidney cancer. Sample: CD4+ or CD8+ T cells sorted from blood, taken in a trial of the OX40 agonist ivuxolimab. This CDR3 is CSVVSDRGGMNTEAFF. The DNA for the CDR3 is TGCAGCGTTGTAAGCGACAGGGGGGGGATGAACACTGAAGCTTTCTTT.